Described below is a single TCR beta chain sequence and its context. This clone's antigen is unknown. The record has no base qualities; no much larger clone is one base away. Library prep was done by the immunoSEQ multiplex PCR assay. A mixture of 60 forward primers for TCR Vbeta segments and 13 reverse primers for TCR Jbeta segments was used in the multiplex PCR. Amplification of the CDR3 region of rearranged TCR beta genes was performed with a multiplex PCR assay on genomic DNA. Amplified TCR beta libraries were sequenced as 87-base-pair reads on the Illumina HiSeq System. Turning to the authors' computational methods: Across the roughly 700 repertoires, a later analysis counted around 80 million unique TCR beta chains, some 11 million of which were shared by at least two donors. To remove PCR and sequencing errors, raw reads were error-corrected and collapsed into unique sequences using a nearest-neighbor algorithm that merged closely related sequences. To assign V, D and J gene segments, CDR3 sequences were aligned to IMGT reference sequences. For a sequence to be retained, a match of at least six nucleotides was required to both a V gene segment and a J gene segment. Rearrangements were called productive when the CDR3 lacked stop codons and stayed in frame with V and J; all others were non-productive. Following IMGT convention, CDR3 was defined as the stretch from the second conserved V-encoded cysteine up to the conserved J-encoded phenylalanine. The earlier analysis of some 540 of the donors excluded any sequence lacking an unambiguous match to a single V gene segment. An earlier analysis of 500 to 600 of the donors classified V segments as functional when productive rearrangements were above 56.7% and as segregating when the standard deviation between donors was above 5%. A statistical classification framework was built to diagnose cytomegalovirus status from the catalog of TCR beta chain sequences. V and J gene assignment, in a later analysis, came from comparing TCR nucleotide sequences with IMGT/GENE-DB human TR gene sequences. The TCRdist pipeline was used in a later analysis to assign CDR3 sequences and most-parsimonious VDJ recombination scenarios. In a later analysis, every TCR beta chain was defined by the combination of its CDR3 amino acid sequence and its V-gene family, and reads without a unique V-gene family were dropped. In a later analysis, around 600 highly shared, low-generation-probability nucleotide sequences were removed to address suspected cross-contamination and a sequencing artifact. A later analysis calculated a clonal expansion index for each public chain from normalized within-repertoire ranks of inferred template counts. Generation probabilities in a later analysis came from a VDJ recombination model fitted to out-of-frame rearrangements, and those results were checked against IGoR. A later analysis scored TCR-TCR, TCR-HLA and TCR-CMV co-occurrence with hypergeometric tests, applying a repertoire-size bias correction to TCR pairs. A later analysis estimated false discovery rates by permuting HLA or CMV assignments 20 times. In a later analysis, co-occurring TCRs were grouped using DBSCAN, with TCRdist sequence similarity added in when clustering inside HLA-allele-positive subsets. For co-occurrence clustering, repertoires with fewer than 30,000 or more than 120,000 public chains were excluded, along with roughly 5 repertoires with anomalous nucleotide sharing. TCRdb obtained this table from immuneACCESS and retained in-frame rearrangements with V and J assigned. These tables miss some clones; where compared with another copy, unresolved V genes account for less than half of the shortfall, and the remainder is unexplained. D and trimming were read from the DNA, whereas the V and J calls and clone size are those reported in that table. The sample table contains fewer than 200,000 clones; only one count was recorded for roughly 80% of them. The top ten constitute approximately 1.4% of the sample.

The CDR3 runs 15 amino acids, cysteine and phenylalanine included. Only the CDR3 region is kept as DNA, spanning 45 bases read in frame from base 1. Cut back by 0 bases and 4 bases, the V and J ends lie 13 bases apart. In the germline V gene (reference sequence), CDR1 corresponds to SGHNT and CDR2 to YYREEE. These data belong to a study of cytomegalovirus exposure and HLA in healthy donors (dated by TCRdb to 2016 to 2017). For the study in its entirety: An earlier analysis of about 560 of the donors reported 276 Gb of sequence data and 90 million to 120 million unique TCR beta sequences obtained from about 179 million T cells. The later analysis used no new phenotypic data to find candidate immune exposures, relying instead on TCR beta sequences and their occurrence across donors. A later analysis re-analyzed previously published TCR beta repertoires from several hundred donors and added high-resolution HLA genotyping to study TCR occurrence patterns. Every repertoire in the discovery cohort had been generated on one and the same sequencing platform. Donor age, sex, ethnicity and CMV serostatus were collected together with the repertoire data. An early release that covered about 600 HLA-typed donors contained approximately 290 gigabases of sequencing data and 85 million to 100 million unique TCR sequences. A separate validation cohort of 100 to 150 different subjects was used in addition to the 666-subject first cohort. The study aimed to test whether signatures of past pathogen exposure could be identified by cataloging public T cell receptors. Roughly five DR-DQ haplotypes were handled as single units for association and clustering because linkage in the cohort was strong. A later genetic analysis used genome-wide SNP genotypes for about 65% of the roughly 670 donors, treating that subset as a discovery cohort. Among 398 genotyped donors of the cohort, an average of approximately 220,000 unique TCR beta nucleotide sequences was sequenced per donor, of which roughly 17% were non-productive. HLA typing included class I and class II loci at four-digit resolution. The study used immunosequencing to profile the T cell repertoires of approximately 650 subjects and linked those repertoires to cytomegalovirus serostatus. Of the 398 genotyped donors, approximately 81% were placed in the genetic ancestry cluster associated with self-reported Caucasian donors. To decide whether each TCR beta V gene segment behaved as functional or pseudogenic, an earlier analysis of approximately 590 of the donors relied on high-throughput TCR beta sequencing. Typing coverage differed by locus: A, B, C, DRB1 and DQB1 were typed in about 629-630 donors, DQA1 in 522, DPA1 in 600 to 610, and DPB1 in roughly 470. The study combined high-throughput TCR immunosequencing, statistical association of individual TCRs with disease status, and machine learning to predict cytomegalovirus infection status.

Paper-wide results and their limitations: A later analysis reported that several top co-occurrence clusters appeared linked to parvovirus B19, influenza, CMV and Epstein-Barr virus. In this cohort, only TCR beta chains were sequenced, and detectable features were limited by the absence of alpha or paired-chain data. Compared with equally common non-associated chains, HLA-associated TCR beta chains in a later analysis were more clonally expanded and had lower generation probabilities. Assigning TCR associations to individual alleles was difficult when HLA alleles, especially DR and DQ, strongly co-occurred. The authors suggested that the approach could potentially be extended to other disease states and immunological phenotypes. The study listed 150 to 200 TCR beta chains as associated with cytomegalovirus. Some IMGT-functional V segments, including TRBV6-2 and TRBV6-3, could not be distinguished by the 87-base-pair reads and were therefore excluded. A later analysis found that most CMV-associated TCR beta chains appeared HLA-restricted, with HLA associations seemingly driven largely by CMV exposure. A further reported finding was that TCR beta sequences accurately predicted the HLA-A and HLA-B alleles for most subjects in the first cohort. Most TCR sequences were observed very rarely across donors, whereas some public TCRs were present in many individuals. Specific HLA alleles were associated with around 18,000 TCR beta sequences at a false discovery rate of 0.05 in a later analysis. The classifier was reported to diagnose cytomegalovirus status with high specificity and sensitivity in both the original and validation cohorts. In an earlier analysis of 587 of the donors, most TCR beta V segments appeared in productive rearrangements about 87% or about 30% of the time, broadly matching IMGT annotations. The earlier analysis of 587 of the donors excluded roughly 16 rarely observed V segments, including chromosome 9 orphons, because counts were too low. A few of the identified cytomegalovirus-associated TCR beta chains were confirmed in vitro to be specific for cytomegalovirus antigens. In a later analysis, the rate of TCR association differed among HLA loci, with DRB1 alleles having the most associated TCRs and HLA-C alleles having the fewest. Presence/absence analyses assumed roughly uniform sequencing depth across donors, an assumption that may not hold. CMV serostatus was the only immune exposure information available for the cohort. In a later genetic analysis, a missense DCLRE1C variant was associated with V-gene and J-gene trimming of TCR beta chains, and the association was replicated in an independent cohort. According to a later genetic analysis, donors in an Asian-associated ancestry cluster had fewer N-insertions in productive TCRs than the approximately 630-donor mean. Linkage disequilibrium might explain the correlated functional status among segregating V segments, but an unknown experimental factor could not be ruled out. Because HLA typing was missing for some donors at each locus, association tests included only the typed subset. The sequencing pipeline was judged likely to have produced a cluster of highly shared sequence variants as a technical artifact.

The cohort was made up of about 670 healthy bone marrow donors. Cohort members were all nominally healthy when sampled, although unrecorded immune exposures were likely present. The donor tested CMV seronegative, placing the donor among the 300 to 450 seronegative members of the cohort. A peripheral blood sample was collected from each donor, and TCR beta sequencing was performed on peripheral blood mononuclear cells. The Qiagen DNeasy Blood Extraction Kit was used to extract genomic DNA from the blood cell samples. This chain is built from TRBV5-4 and TRBJ1-2; the D gene is unclear. Source material: PBMCs. The receptor comes from a young man in good health and CMV-seronegative. The DNA is as follows: TGTGCCAGCAGCTTGGAACCCGACGCGGCCTATGGCTACACCTTC. This gives the protein CASSLEPDAAYGYTF.